These T cell receptor beta chains were read from a single sample in a study of OX40 agonist ivuxolimab in advanced cancers. Here immunoSEQ multiplex PCR was the method, and the copy in TCRdb shows in-frame clones only, minus some. Of around 39,000 clones detected, approximately 72% appear once; the ten largest clones hold roughly 13%. The sample here was CD4+ or CD8+ T cells sorted from blood, taken in a trial of the OX40 agonist ivuxolimab. The receptor source for this set is an adult with an advanced solid tumor such as melanoma, head and neck, liver or kidney cancer. Each CDR3 is given with its conserved first and last residue. The order of the fields is V gene, J gene, clone size, D gene, CDR3 DNA, CDR3 protein. D genes are given only for firm matches. Clone size is given for some rows only: seen once, a few or many times, or a class if the clone is expanded.

TRBV6-6,TRBJ2-7,-,TRBD2,TGTGCCAGCAGTTCCCCTAGCGGAGTGGGCGACGAGCAGTACTTC,CASSSPSGVGDEQYF
TRBV28,TRBJ2-1,few,-,TGTGCCAGCAGTTTACTCTCAGGGGGGGAGGATGAGCAGTTCTTC,CASSLLSGGEDEQFF
TRBV19,TRBJ2-7,-,-,TGTGCCAGTAGTATAGGGGCGGGCCTCTACGAGCAGTACTTC,CASSIGAGLYEQYF
TRBV29-1,TRBJ2-2,-,-,TGCAGCGGACTGGGAGGGGGCACCGGGGAGCTGTTTTTT,CSGLGGGTGELFF
TRBV12-2,TRBJ2-2,-,-,TGTGCAAGTCGCTTAGACGGGGCTAGCGGGAGGGTGGGAACCGGGGAGCTGTTTTTT,CASRLDGASGRVGTGELFF
TRBV2,TRBJ2-5,-,-,TGTGCCACCGTCGATGGGGAGACCCAGTACTTC,CATVDGETQYF
TRBV5-5,TRBJ2-2,once,TRBD1,TGTGCCAGCAGCTCCGGGACAGCATACACCGGGGAGCTGTTTTTT,CASSSGTAYTGELFF
TRBV30,TRBJ1-1,-,-,TGTGCCTGGACCCTGGAACCCGCAGAGGCTTTCTTT,CAWTLEPAEAFF
TRBV19,TRBJ1-4,-,-,TGTGCCAGTAGCCCCCCCGGGACCGTGCGAAAACTGTTTTTT,CASSPPGTVRKLFF
TRBV27,TRBJ2-2,-,-,TGTGCCAGCAGTTTCAGGGTTAACACCGGGGAGCTGTTTTTT,CASSFRVNTGELFF
TRBV7-3,TRBJ2-1,-,TRBD2,TGTGCCAGCAGCTCGACGGGACTAGCGGGAAATGAGCAGTTCTTC,CASSSTGLAGNEQFF
TRBV9,TRBJ2-2,few,-,TGTGCCAGCAGCGGATCCACAGGGCTCAGGATCAACACCGGGGAGCTGTTTTTT,CASSGSTGLRINTGELFF
TRBV4-1,TRBJ2-1,-,-,TGCGCCAGCAGCCAACCGCGGGTGGCCTACAATGAGCAGTTCTTC,CASSQPRVAYNEQFF
TRBV10-3,TRBJ2-1,-,-,TGTGCCATCAGTGAGATAGAAGGGGGGAAAAATGAGCAGTTCTTC,CAISEIEGGKNEQFF
TRBV28,TRBJ2-1,once,-,TGTGCCAGCAGCCGAGGGGACACTTCCTACAATGAGCAGTTCTTC,CASSRGDTSYNEQFF
TRBV21-1,TRBJ2-7,-,-,TGTGCCAGCAGCCGGGACGAGCAGTACTTC,CASSRDEQYF
TRBV9,TRBJ2-2,-,TRBD1,TGTGCCAGCAGCCCGGACAGGGCAGGCACCGGGGAGCTGTTTTTT,CASSPDRAGTGELFF
TRBV9,TRBJ2-7,-,-,TGTGCCAGCAGCGAAGGGATAGGGGGGGTTTCCTACGAGCAGTACTTC,CASSEGIGGVSYEQYF
TRBV5-5,TRBJ2-5,-,-,TGTGCCAGCAGCTTGGTTACAGGGCCCGAGACCCAGTACTTC,CASSLVTGPETQYF
TRBV14,TRBJ2-7,once,TRBD2,TGTGCCAGCAGCCACGGGGTAGCGGGAGACGAGCAGTACTTC,CASSHGVAGDEQYF
TRBV30,TRBJ1-5,once,-,TGTGCCTGGGCACGGGACAGCAATCAGCCCCAGCATTTT,CAWARDSNQPQHF
TRBV23-1,TRBJ1-3,-,-,TGCGCCTGGGAGGGAGGTATTCGCTCTGGAAACACCATATATTTT,CAWEGGIRSGNTIYF
TRBV6-6,TRBJ1-1,few,-,TGTGCCAGCAGGGAAACAGTGAACACTGAAGCTTTCTTT,CASRETVNTEAFF
TRBV19,TRBJ1-1,medium-sized,-,TGTGCCAGCCGCCACCCGGGACGGATGAACACTGAAGCTTTCTTT,CASRHPGRMNTEAFF
TRBV7-2,TRBJ2-3,-,-,TGTGCCAGCAGCTTAACTAGAGGCACAGATACGCAGTATTTT,CASSLTRGTDTQYF
TRBV20-1,TRBJ2-7,-,-,TGCAGTGCTGGAATAGCTTACGAGCAGTACTTC,CSAGIAYEQYF
TRBV5-1,TRBJ2-7,-,-,TGCGCCAGCAGCCCGGGGCTCAGGAGATCTACGGAGCAGTACTTC,CASSPGLRRSTEQYF
TRBV7-8,TRBJ2-7,few,-,TGTGCCAGCAGCTTCGCAGGGGGGCCCTACGAGCAGTACTTC,CASSFAGGPYEQYF
TRBV30,TRBJ1-2,few,TRBD1,TGTGCCTGGAGTCGGGACAGATACTTAAGGAGTGGCTACACCTTC,CAWSRDRYLRSGYTF
TRBV6-5,TRBJ1-2,-,-,TGTGCCAGCAGTTACGACAGAAACTATGGCTACACCTTC,CASSYDRNYGYTF
TRBV7-9,TRBJ1-2,few,-,TGTGCCAGCAGCTTATACACCAATGGCTACACCTTC,CASSLYTNGYTF
TRBV10-1,TRBJ2-1,few,-,TGCGCCAGCAGTGAGCGAGGCAGAGAGCAGTTCTTC,CASSERGREQFF
TRBV30,TRBJ2-5,-,TRBD2,TGTGCCTGGAATCTAGGGCTAGCGGGGGGAAGAGAGACCCAGTACTTC,CAWNLGLAGGRETQYF
TRBV5-1,TRBJ2-3,-,TRBD1,TGCGCCAGCAGCTTGGACGGACAGGGGGCAGGAGATACGCAGTATTTT,CASSLDGQGAGDTQYF
TRBV28,TRBJ1-5,-,-,TGTGCCAGCAGCCCCTTTGTGGGGCGAGATCAGCCCCAGCATTTT,CASSPFVGRDQPQHF
TRBV2,TRBJ1-3,-,TRBD1,TGTGCCAGCAGTTACTTAATACAGGGGGCCCCTGGAAACACCATATATTTT,CASSYLIQGAPGNTIYF
TRBV7-9,TRBJ1-2,few,-,TGTGCCAGCAGCTTAGCAGTGACTCTTGGAGCTAACTATGGCTACACCTTC,CASSLAVTLGANYGYTF
TRBV5-6,TRBJ1-1,-,-,TGTGCCAGCAGCTCGGTGGGCTTATGGACCACTGAAGCTTTCTTT,CASSSVGLWTTEAFF
TRBV27,TRBJ2-3,once,-,TGTGCCAGCAGTTTTGGGTCAGATACGCAGTATTTT,CASSFGSDTQYF
TRBV13,TRBJ1-1,-,TRBD1,TGTGCCAGCAGCTTAGTTGGACAGGGGGTTCGAGGGACTGAAGCTTTCTTT,CASSLVGQGVRGTEAFF
TRBV5-5,TRBJ2-7,once,-,TGTGCCAGCAGCACCGGGGCCCCCTACGAGCAGTACTTC,CASSTGAPYEQYF
TRBV30,TRBJ1-6,-,TRBD1,TGTGCCTGGACCCGTGAGACAGGGTTAATATCACCCCTCCACTTT,CAWTRETGLISPLHF
TRBV2,TRBJ1-5,-,-,TGTGCCAGCAGTGACTGGCAGGGCTATCAGCCCCAGCATTTT,CASSDWQGYQPQHF
TRBV7-9,TRBJ2-3,few,-,TGTGCCAGCAGCCCGACGACTAGTGGCACAGATACGCAGTATTTT,CASSPTTSGTDTQYF
TRBV29-1,TRBJ2-3,-,TRBD2,TGCAGCGTTGAAGATGCGGGAGGGCAGTATTTT,CSVEDAGGQYF
TRBV7-2,TRBJ1-6,-,-,TGTGCCAGCAGCTTACAAGCCGGGTCCAATAATTCACCCCTCCACTTT,CASSLQAGSNNSPLHF